This T cell receptor (beta chain) was recorded in a study of CD8+ T cells in alopecia areata. The overall study: Each day, treated patients took oral tofacitinib twice, at 5 to 10 mg per dose. General observations from the study: Elevated clonality characterized lesional scalp relative to normal scalp, particularly in alopecia totalis/universalis.

CDR3 size: 12 residues. V was cut by 2 bases and J by 4 bases, with 3 bases left in between. CDR1 is SGHDN, CDR2 FVKESK, per germline. This clone has a handful of counts. The target antigen is unknown. Treatment described: oral pan-JAK inhibitor, 5-10 mg twice daily. Following extraction, RNA underwent reverse transcription to cDNA, which served as the sequencing template. The repertoire was sequenced with immunoSEQ multiplex PCR; TCRdb's copy has only in-frame clones and lacks some. This sample has 95,000 to 150,000 clones, with under 65% found just once. J is TRBJ2-1 and V is TRBV14; D gene unclear. The sequence came from a human donor with alopecia areata. The sequencing used CD4+ T cells sorted from blood, collected at week 4, from a patient treated with tofacitinib. CDR3 sequence reads: CASSQLYNEQFF. CDR3 DNA sequence: TGTGCCAGCAGCCAATTGTACAATGAGCAGTTCTTC.